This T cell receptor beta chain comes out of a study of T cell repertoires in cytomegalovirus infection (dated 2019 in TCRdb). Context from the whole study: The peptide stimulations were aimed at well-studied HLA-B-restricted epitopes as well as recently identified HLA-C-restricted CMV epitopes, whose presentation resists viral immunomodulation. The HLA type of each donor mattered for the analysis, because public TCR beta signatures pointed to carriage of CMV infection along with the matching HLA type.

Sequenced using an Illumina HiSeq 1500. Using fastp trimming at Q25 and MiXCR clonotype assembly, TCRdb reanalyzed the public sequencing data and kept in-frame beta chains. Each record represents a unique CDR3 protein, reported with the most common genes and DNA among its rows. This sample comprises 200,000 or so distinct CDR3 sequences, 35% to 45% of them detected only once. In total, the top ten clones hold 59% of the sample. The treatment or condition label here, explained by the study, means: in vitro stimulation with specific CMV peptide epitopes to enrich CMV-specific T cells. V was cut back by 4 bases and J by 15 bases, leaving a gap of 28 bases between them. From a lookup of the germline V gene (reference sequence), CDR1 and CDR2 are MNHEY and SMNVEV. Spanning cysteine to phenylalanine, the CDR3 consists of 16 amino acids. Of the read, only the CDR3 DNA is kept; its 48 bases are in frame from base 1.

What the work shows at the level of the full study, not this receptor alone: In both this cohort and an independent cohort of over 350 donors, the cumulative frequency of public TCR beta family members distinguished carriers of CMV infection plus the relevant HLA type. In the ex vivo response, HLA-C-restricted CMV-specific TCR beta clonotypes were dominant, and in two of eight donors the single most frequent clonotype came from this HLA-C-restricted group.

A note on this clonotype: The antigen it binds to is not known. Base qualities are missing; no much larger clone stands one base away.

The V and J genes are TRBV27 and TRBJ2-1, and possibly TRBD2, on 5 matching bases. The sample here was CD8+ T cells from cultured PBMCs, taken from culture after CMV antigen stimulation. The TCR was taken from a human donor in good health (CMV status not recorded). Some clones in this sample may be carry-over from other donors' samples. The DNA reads TGTGCCAGCAGTTCAAAGCGACTAAGCTCCTACAATGAGACGTTCTTC. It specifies CASSSKRLSSYNETFF.